The 15 T cell receptor beta chains presented below share a single source sample, sequenced in a study of beta chain features in type 1 diabetes. For these TCRs, the target antigens are not known. Study-level findings and limits: For Type 1 diabetes patients, all four CD4+ subsets carried TCRB CDR3s that were moderately but significantly shorter.

As every portion of the isolated RNA was reverse transcribed, the sequencing read expressed TCRB transcripts. Profiling relied on immunoSEQ multiplex PCR, and the TCRdb table lists in-frame clones only, not all of them. This sample has 550,000 to 850,000 clones, with roughly 13% found just once. Sequencing was carried out using naive CD4+ T cells from blood. The receptors were gathered from a man between 18 and 29 years old with type 1 diabetes.

The genes are TRBV6-5 and TRBJ1-2; possibly TRBD1 for D (5 bases). CDR1 and CDR2 from the germline V gene are MNHEY and SVGAGI. The CDR3 contains 13 residues. Trimming removed 6 bases from V and 7 bases from J, with 15 bases in between. The CDR3 DNA follows: TGTGCCAGCAGAGGCGCGGATGGGGCTGGCTACACCTTC. Its protein is CASRGADGAGYTF.

The CDR3 spells CASSTLIDQPQHF. The CDR3 DNA reads TGTGCCAGTAGTACGCTAATTGATCAGCCCCAGCATTTT. The V gene is TRBV19, the J gene TRBJ1-5; D ambiguous. Germline CDR1 reads LNHDA; CDR2 reads SQIVND (reference sequence). This CDR3 is 13 amino acids long. V was trimmed by 4 bases and J by 5 bases, leaving 9 bases between them.

The chain uses TRBV7-2 and TRBJ2-7; TRBD2 aligns across 8 bases. This CDR3 comprises 15 residues. The germline V gene encodes CDR1 SGHTA and CDR2 FQGNSA. Germline trimming cut 5 bases from V and 1 base from J; bases unmatched to any gene: 7. As DNA, the CDR3 is TGTGCCAGCAGCCTCCGGGGGGGCCCGTCCTACGAGCAGTACTTC. Encoded protein: CASSLRGGPSYEQYF.

The CDR3 protein is CASSPDRPGQRGYTF. The CDR3 DNA reads as TGTGCCAGCAGCCCGGACAGGCCAGGTCAACGTGGCTACACCTTC. The chain couples TRBV6-1 to TRBJ1-2; TRBD1 aligns across 7 bases. This CDR3 contains 15 residues. Trimming removed 6 bases from V and 7 bases from J; junction bases left unmatched: 14. Germline CDR1 is MNHNS and CDR2 is SASEGT.

This clone was seen only a few times. The chain is built from TRBV30 and TRBJ1-1; 7 bases line up with TRBD1. The CDR3 is 17 amino acids. V shed 3 bases, J shed 4 bases, and the junction held 17 bases outside the gene matches. CDR1 GTSNPN and CDR2 SVGIG come from the germline V gene (reference sequence). CDR3 nucleotides: TGTGCCTGGAGCCTTGCCTGGGGCAGGGGGGTGTCCACTGAAGCTTTCTTT. This codes for CAWSLAWGRGVSTEAFF.

This clone was observed a handful of times. The chain links TRBV30 to TRBJ1-3; TRBD1 matches 7 bases. The CDR3 is made up of 17 amino acids. Germline lookup yields CDR1 GTSNPN and CDR2 SVGIG (reference sequence). V lost 3 bases, J lost 0 bases, and 11 bases stayed unmatched. The CDR3 DNA reads as TGTGCCTGGAGCTCCGGGACAGCGATCTACTCTGGAAACACCATATATTTT. It is translated as CAWSSGTAIYSGNTIYF.

The chain carries TRBV6-5 and TRBJ2-5; D is undetermined. The CDR3 has 13 residues. V lost 4 bases and J lost 3, with 9 bases in between. Germline V gives CDR1 MNHEY, CDR2 SVGAGI. The CDR3 DNA sequence: TGTGCCAGCAGTTTAGTCCTGGAAGAGACCCAGTACTTC. This sequence encodes CASSLVLEETQYF.

V usage is TRBV7-8 and J usage is TRBJ2-5; the D is unclear. The V and J ends lost 1 base and 2 bases respectively, with 14 bases between them. This CDR3 region has 16 residues. CDR1 is SGHVS and CDR2 is FQNEAQ in the germline V gene. CDR3 region: CASSLVLMLQQETQYF. In DNA form, the CDR3 reads TGTGCCAGCAGCTTAGTTTTAATGTTACAACAAGAGACCCAGTACTTC.

A note on this clone: The sample carries other DNA sequences with the same CDR3. The chain is built from TRBV18 and TRBJ2-5; D not resolved. With 6 bases removed from V and 5 bases from J, the gap between germline ends came to 4 bases. CDR3 length: 10 amino acids. The V gene's germline CDR1 is KGHSH and CDR2 LQKENI. The CDR3 region is CASSEETQYF. The CDR3 DNA reads TGTGCCAGCTCGGAGGAGACCCAGTACTTC.

The DNA for the CDR3 is TGTGCCAGTAACGAAAACATTCAGTACTTC. Amino acid sequence: CASNENIQYF. The J gene is TRBJ2-4, the V gene TRBV6-5; D is ambiguous. The CDR3 covers 10 residues. CDR1 and CDR2 (germline): MNHEY, SVGAGI. With 9 bases removed from V and 5 bases from J, the gap between germline ends came to 5 bases.

This clone has a handful of counts. V and J are TRBV4-1 and TRBJ1-6; the D is unclear. The V and J ends lost 1 base and 0 bases respectively, with 7 bases between them. Germline V CDR1 and CDR2: MGHRA, YSYEKL. The CDR3 extends over 16 amino acids. The CDR3 coding sequence is TGCGCCAGCAGCCAAGCCTGGGGCTCCTATAATTCACCCCTCCACTTT. As protein: CASSQAWGSYNSPLHF.

This clone was recorded a few times. The chain recombines TRBV19 with TRBJ2-2; D perhaps matches TRBD2 (7 bases). CDR3 length equals 16 residues. The germline gives CDR1 LNHDA, CDR2 SQIVND (reference sequence). V lost 6 bases and J 5 bases, leaving 19 bases between the germline ends. The chain's CDR3 is CASSPWGGLITGELFF. In DNA, the CDR3 is TGTGCCAGTAGCCCCTGGGGGGGGCTGATTACCGGGGAGCTGTTTTTT.

In regard to this clone: The same CDR3 can be traced to other DNA sequences in this sample. The chain joins TRBV4-1 to TRBJ1-5, with D maybe TRBD1 (5 bases). V was trimmed by 0 bases and J by 4 bases, leaving 10 bases between them. The germline V gene encodes CDR1 MGHRA and CDR2 YSYEKL. CDR3 length: 15 residues. For the CDR3, the DNA is TGCGCCAGCAGCCAAGAGGGGGGTCAGAATCAGCCCCAGCATTTT. Its translation: CASSQEGGQNQPQHF.

This clone has a handful of counts. V is TRBV11-2 and J is TRBJ2-7; D possibly corresponds to TRBD2 (5 bases). Per germline, CDR1 SGHAT and CDR2 FQNNGV. V lost 1 base, J lost 5 bases, and 15 bases lay in between. The CDR3 sequence is 15 residues long. Here the CDR3 reads CASSLVGLTDHEQYF. The CDR3 bases are TGTGCCAGCAGCTTAGTTGGACTCACCGACCACGAGCAGTACTTC.

Notes on this clone: Other DNA sequences in this sample translate to the same CDR3. J is TRBJ2-1 and V is TRBV18; 14 nucleotides align to TRBD2. J gave up 3 bases and V 2 bases, and 0 bases lay outside the gene matches. The CDR3 runs 16 residues. Per germline, CDR1 KGHSH and CDR2 LQKENI. The CDR3 coding sequence is TGTGCCAGCTCACCAGGGACTAGCGGGGGCTACAATGAGCAGTTCTTC. Protein: CASSPGTSGGYNEQFF.